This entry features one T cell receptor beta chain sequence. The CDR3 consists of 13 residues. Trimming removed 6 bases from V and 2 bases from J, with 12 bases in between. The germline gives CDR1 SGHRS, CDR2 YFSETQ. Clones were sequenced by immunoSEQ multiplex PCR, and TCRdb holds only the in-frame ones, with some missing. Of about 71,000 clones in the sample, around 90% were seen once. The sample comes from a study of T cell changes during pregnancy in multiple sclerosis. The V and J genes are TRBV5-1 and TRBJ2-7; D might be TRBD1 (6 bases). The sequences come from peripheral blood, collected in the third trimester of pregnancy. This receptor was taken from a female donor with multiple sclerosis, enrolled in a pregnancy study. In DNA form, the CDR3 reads TGCGCCAGCACCTTAGAGGGGGCCTACGAGCAGTACTTC. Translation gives CASTLEGAYEQYF. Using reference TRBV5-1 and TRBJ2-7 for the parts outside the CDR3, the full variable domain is KAGVTQTPRYLIKTRGQQVTLSCSPISGHRSVSWYQQTPGQGLQFLFEYFSETQRNKGNFPGRFSGRQFSNSRSEMNVSTLELGDSALYLCASTLEGAYEQYFGPGTRLTVT.